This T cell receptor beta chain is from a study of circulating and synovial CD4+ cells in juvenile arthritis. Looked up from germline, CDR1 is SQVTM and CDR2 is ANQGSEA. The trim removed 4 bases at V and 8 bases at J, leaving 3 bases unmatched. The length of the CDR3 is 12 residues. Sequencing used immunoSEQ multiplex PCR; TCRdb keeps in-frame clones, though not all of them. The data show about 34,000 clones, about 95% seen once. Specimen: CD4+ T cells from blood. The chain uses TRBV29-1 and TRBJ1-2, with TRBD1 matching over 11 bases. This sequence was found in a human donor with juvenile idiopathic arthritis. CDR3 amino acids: CSVADRGQGYTF. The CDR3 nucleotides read TGCAGCGTTGCGGACAGGGGGCAGGGCTACACCTTC.